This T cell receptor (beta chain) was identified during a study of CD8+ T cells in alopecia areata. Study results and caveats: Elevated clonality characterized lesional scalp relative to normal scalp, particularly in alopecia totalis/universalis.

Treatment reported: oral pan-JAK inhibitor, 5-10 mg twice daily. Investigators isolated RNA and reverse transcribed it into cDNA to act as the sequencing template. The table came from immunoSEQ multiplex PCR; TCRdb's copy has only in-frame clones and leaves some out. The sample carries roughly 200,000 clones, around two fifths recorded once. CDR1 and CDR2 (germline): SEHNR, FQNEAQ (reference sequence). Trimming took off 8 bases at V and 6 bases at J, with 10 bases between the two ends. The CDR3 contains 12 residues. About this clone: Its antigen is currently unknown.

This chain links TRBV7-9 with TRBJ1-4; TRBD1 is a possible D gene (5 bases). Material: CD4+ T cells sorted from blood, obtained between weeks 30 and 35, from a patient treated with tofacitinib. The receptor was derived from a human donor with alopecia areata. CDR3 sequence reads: CASGAGDEKLFF. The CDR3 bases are TGTGCCAGCGGGGCTGGGGATGAAAAACTGTTTTTT.